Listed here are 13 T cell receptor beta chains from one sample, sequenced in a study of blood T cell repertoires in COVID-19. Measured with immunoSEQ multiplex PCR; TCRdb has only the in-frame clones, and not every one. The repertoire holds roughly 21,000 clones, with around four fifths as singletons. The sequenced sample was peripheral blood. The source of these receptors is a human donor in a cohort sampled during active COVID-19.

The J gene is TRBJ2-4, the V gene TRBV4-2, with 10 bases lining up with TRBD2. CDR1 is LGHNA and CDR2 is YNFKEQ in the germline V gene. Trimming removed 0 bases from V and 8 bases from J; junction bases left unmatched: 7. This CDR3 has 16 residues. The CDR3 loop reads CASSQDVSGGADIQYF. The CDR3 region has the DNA TGTGCCAGCAGCCAAGACGTGAGCGGGGGGGCGGACATTCAGTACTTC.

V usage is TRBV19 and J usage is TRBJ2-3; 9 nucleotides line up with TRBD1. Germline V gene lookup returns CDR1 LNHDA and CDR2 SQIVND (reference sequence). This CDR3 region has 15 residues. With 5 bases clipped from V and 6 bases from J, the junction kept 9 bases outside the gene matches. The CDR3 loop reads CASSRQGVSRDTQYF. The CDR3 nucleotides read TGTGCCAGTAGTCGACAGGGGGTTAGCAGGGATACGCAGTATTTT.

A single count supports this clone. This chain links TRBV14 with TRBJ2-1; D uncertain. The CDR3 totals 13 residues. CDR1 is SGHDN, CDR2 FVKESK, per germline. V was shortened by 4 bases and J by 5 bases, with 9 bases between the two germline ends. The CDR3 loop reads CASSPRGNNEQFF. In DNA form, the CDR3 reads TGTGCCAGCAGCCCTAGAGGTAACAATGAGCAGTTCTTC.

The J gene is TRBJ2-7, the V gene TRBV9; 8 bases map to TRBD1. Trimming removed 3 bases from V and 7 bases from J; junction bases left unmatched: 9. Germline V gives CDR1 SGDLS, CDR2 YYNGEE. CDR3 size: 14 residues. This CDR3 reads CASSDPGQGPEQYF. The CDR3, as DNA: TGTGCCAGCAGCGATCCAGGACAGGGTCCAGAGCAGTACTTC.

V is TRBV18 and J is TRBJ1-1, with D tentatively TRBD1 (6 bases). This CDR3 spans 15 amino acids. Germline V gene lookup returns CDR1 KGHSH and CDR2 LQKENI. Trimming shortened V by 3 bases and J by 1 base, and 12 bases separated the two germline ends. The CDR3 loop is CASSPPLGGNTEAFF. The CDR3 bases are TGTGCCAGCTCACCTCCCCTAGGGGGGAACACTGAAGCTTTCTTT.

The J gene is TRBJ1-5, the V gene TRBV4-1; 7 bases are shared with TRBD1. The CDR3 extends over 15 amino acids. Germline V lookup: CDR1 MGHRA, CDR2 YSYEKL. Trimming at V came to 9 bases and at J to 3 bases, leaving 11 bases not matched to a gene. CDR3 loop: CASAQGVLSNQPQHF. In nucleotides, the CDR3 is TGCGCCAGTGCTCAGGGGGTACTTTCCAATCAGCCCCAGCATTTT.

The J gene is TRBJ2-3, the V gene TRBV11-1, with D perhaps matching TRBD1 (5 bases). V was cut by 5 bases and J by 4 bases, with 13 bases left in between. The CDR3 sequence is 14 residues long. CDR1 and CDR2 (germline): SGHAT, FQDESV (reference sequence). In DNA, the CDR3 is TGTGCCAGCAGCCCTCTGGTGGGGCCAGATACGCAGTATTTT. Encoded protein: CASSPLVGPDTQYF.

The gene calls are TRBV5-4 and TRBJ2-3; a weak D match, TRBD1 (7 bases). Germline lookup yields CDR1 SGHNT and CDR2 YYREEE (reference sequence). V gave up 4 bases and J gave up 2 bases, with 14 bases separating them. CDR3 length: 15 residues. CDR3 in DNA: TGTGCCAGCAGCCAGGGGGGCACCTCCACAGATACGCAGTATTTT. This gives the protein CASSQGGTSTDTQYF.

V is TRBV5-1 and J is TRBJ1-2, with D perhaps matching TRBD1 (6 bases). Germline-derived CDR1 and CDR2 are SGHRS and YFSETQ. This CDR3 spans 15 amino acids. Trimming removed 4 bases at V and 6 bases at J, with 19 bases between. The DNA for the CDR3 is TGCGCCAGCAGCCCCACGGGGGGCGCAAGGAATGGCTACACCTTC. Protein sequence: CASSPTGGARNGYTF.

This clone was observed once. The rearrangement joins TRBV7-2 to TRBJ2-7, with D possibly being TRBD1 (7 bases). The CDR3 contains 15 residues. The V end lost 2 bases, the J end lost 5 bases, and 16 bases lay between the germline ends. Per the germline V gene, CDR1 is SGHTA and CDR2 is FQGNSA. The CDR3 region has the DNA TGTGCCAGCAGCTTAAGGGCAGGGGGGCCCAACGAGCAGTACTTC. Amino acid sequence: CASSLRAGGPNEQYF. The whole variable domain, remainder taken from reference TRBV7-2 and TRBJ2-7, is GAGVSQSPSNKVTEKGKDVELRCDPISGHTALYWYRQSLGQGLEFLIYFQGNSAPDKSGLPSDRFSAERTGGSVSTLTIQRTQQEDSAVYLCASSLRAGGPNEQYFGPGTRLTVT.

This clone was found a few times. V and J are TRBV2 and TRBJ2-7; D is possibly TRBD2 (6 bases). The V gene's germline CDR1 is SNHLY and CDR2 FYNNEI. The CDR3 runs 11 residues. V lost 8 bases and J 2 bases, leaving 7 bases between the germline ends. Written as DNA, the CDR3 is TGTGCCAGCGGGGGGACCTACGAGCAGTACTTC. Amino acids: CASGGTYEQYF.

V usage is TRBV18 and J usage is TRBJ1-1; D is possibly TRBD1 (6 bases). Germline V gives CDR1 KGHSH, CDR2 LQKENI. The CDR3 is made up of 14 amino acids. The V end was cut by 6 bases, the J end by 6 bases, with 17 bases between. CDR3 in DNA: TGTGCCAGCTCTTCACAGGGTGCGAGTGCTGAAGCTTTCTTT. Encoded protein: CASSSQGASAEAFF.

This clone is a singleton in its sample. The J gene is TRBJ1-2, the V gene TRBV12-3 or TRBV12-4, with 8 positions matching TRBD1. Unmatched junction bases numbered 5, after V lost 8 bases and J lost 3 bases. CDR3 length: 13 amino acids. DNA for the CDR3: TGTGCCAGCGGCCGGACAGGGTACTATGGCTACACCTTC. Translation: CASGRTGYYGYTF.